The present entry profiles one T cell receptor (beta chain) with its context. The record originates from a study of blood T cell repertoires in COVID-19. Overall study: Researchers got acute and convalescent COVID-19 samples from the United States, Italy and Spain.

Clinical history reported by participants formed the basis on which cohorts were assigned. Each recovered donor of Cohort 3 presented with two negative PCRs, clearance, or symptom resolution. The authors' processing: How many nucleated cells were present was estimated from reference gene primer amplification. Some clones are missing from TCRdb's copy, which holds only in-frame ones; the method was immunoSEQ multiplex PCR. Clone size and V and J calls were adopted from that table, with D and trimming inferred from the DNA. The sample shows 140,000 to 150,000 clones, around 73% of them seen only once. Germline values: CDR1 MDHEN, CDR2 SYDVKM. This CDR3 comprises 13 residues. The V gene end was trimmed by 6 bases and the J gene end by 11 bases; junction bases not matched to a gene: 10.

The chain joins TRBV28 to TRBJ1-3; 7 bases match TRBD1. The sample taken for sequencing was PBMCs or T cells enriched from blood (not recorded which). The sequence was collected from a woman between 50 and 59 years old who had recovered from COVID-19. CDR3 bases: TGTGCCAGCAGGGGGACAGTGACAAGGGCCATATATTTT. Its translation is CASRGTVTRAIYF. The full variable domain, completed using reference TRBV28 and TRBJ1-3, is DVKVTQSSRYLVKRTGEKVFLECVQDMDHENMFWYRQDPGLGLRLIYFSYDVKMKEKGDIPEGYSVSREKKERFSLILESASTNQTSMYLCASRGTVTRAIYFGEGSWLTVV.